The 9 T cell receptor beta chains reported below all come from one sample, sequenced in a study of shared clonotypes between healthy human individuals. The data were produced by immunoSEQ multiplex PCR, yet TCRdb's version contains in-frame clones alone and is incomplete. The top ten hold about 1.5% of the sample, which has about 1 million clones, roughly 70% seen once. The sequencing sample was made of memory CD4+ T cells sorted from blood. Subset described: CD45RA-negative fraction. Receptor source: a man in his late teens or twenties in good health.

The chain links TRBV28 to TRBJ1-1; the D gene is possibly TRBD1 (6 bases). Germline CDR1 reads MDHEN; CDR2 reads SYDVKM. V lost 6 bases, J lost 1 base, and 15 bases lay in between. This CDR3 has 15 residues. The CDR3 sequence is CASRPGQRGNTEAFF. CDR3 nucleotide sequence: TGTGCCAGCAGGCCGGGACAACGAGGGAACACTGAAGCTTTCTTT.

The chain has TRBV7-9 and TRBJ1-1; no clear D. Trimming removed 1 base at V and 5 bases at J, with 11 bases between. The CDR3 consists of 14 residues. Germline V gene data show CDR1 as SEHNR and CDR2 as FQNEAQ (reference sequence). The CDR3 sequence: CASSLDGEWTEAFF. CDR3 DNA: TGTGCCAGCAGCTTAGACGGGGAATGGACTGAAGCTTTCTTT.

The V and J genes are TRBV29-1 and TRBJ2-3; D is perhaps TRBD2 (5 bases). The CDR3 loop spans 12 amino acids. Trimming shortened V by 4 bases and J by 2 bases, and 7 bases separated the two germline ends. Per the germline V gene, CDR1 is SQVTM and CDR2 is ANQGSEA. The CDR3 DNA sequence: TGCAGCGTTGTCGGGGACACAGATACGCAGTATTTT. It yields the protein CSVVGDTDTQYF.

This chain joins TRBV2 and TRBJ2-1; D might be TRBD2 (6 bases). Trimming shortened V by 10 bases and J by 2 bases, and 21 bases separated the two germline ends. From germline, CDR1 is SNHLY and CDR2 FYNNEI. There are 16 residues in the CDR3. The CDR3 DNA is TGTGCCACCAAGGGAGTAGCGGTCTATCCCTACAATGAGCAGTTCTTC. Translation gives CATKGVAVYPYNEQFF.

The V gene is TRBV6-5, the J gene TRBJ1-4, with a possible D match to TRBD1 (6 bases). Per the germline V gene, CDR1 is MNHEY and CDR2 is SVGAGI. The ends were cut back, 2 bases at V and 8 bases at J, with 15 bases in the middle. The CDR3 loop spans 15 amino acids. The CDR3 DNA reads as TGTGCCAGCAGTTACACCGACAGGCCCGGGGAAAAACTGTTTTTT. Its protein product is CASSYTDRPGEKLFF.

The V call is TRBV5-1, the J call TRBJ2-3; unclear D gene. Germline V gene lookup returns CDR1 SGHRS and CDR2 YFSETQ. CDR3 length: 13 amino acids. V was trimmed by 7 bases and J by 10 bases, leaving 19 bases between them. CDR3 protein: CASGLGGKPAQYF. The CDR3 region has the DNA TGCGCCAGCGGGCTGGGCGGAAAGCCTGCGCAGTATTTT.

Comment on this clone: One base separates it from a far larger clone, so it is likely a read error. This chain connects TRBV5-3 to TRBJ1-6; the D gene is possibly TRBD1 (5 bases). TRBV5-3 is designated an ORF whose function remains uncertain. The CDR3 spans 13 residues. Trimming left V 4 bases short and J 17 bases short, with 19 bases between. CDR3 sequence: CARSRPVQGRVHF. CDR3 nucleotides: TGTGCCAGAAGCCGCCCCGTGCAGGGAAGGGTCCACTTT.

This clone has only one observation. V and J are TRBV4-1 and TRBJ1-2; 7 bases line up with TRBD1. The CDR3 has 14 residues. Germline-derived CDR1 and CDR2 are MGHRA and YSYEKL. With 1 base clipped from V and 3 bases from J, the junction kept 2 bases outside the gene matches. The chain's CDR3 is CASSQGGQHYGYTF. CDR3 in DNA: TGCGCCAGCAGCCAAGGGGGACAGCACTATGGCTACACCTTC.

CDR3 in amino acids: CASSGETQYF. The CDR3, as DNA: TGTGCCAGTTCCGGGGAGACCCAGTACTTC. This chain uses TRBV5-5 with TRBJ2-5; the D is unclear. V shed 8 bases and J shed 5 bases, with 7 bases lying between them. CDR1 is SGHKS and CDR2 is YYEKEE in the germline V gene (reference sequence). The CDR3 spans 10 residues.